These 23 T cell receptor beta chains originate from one sample sequenced in a study of shared T cell receptors in the human thymus. Sequencing used immunoSEQ multiplex PCR; TCRdb keeps in-frame clones, though not all of them. The table records some 700,000 clones, approximately 85% of them present only once. These data were also filed under a second study, of human thymus T cells.

Sequencing input: thymocytes. All receptors derive from a girl under three years old with a congenital heart defect.

The chain carries TRBV19 and TRBJ1-6; 9 bases match TRBD1. V shed 2 bases, J shed 6 bases, and the junction held 8 bases outside the gene matches. The CDR3 sequence is 17 residues long. Germline V gives CDR1 LNHDA, CDR2 SQIVND (reference sequence). CDR3 nucleotides: TGTGCCAGTAGTATACAGCGCTTGGACAGGGGTAATTCACCCCTCCACTTT. The encoded protein is CASSIQRLDRGNSPLHF.

V gene TRBV6-6 combines with J gene TRBJ1-5; D is perhaps TRBD1 (5 bases). Germline CDR1 reads MNHNY; CDR2 reads SVGAGI (reference sequence). This CDR3 has 14 amino acids. V shed 6 bases and J shed 5 bases, with 14 bases lying between them. The CDR3 sequence: CASRHGGMDQPQHF. The CDR3 coding sequence is TGTGCCAGCAGACACGGGGGGATGGATCAGCCCCAGCATTTT.

The chain recombines TRBV11-2 with TRBJ1-2; no definite D call. Trimming removed 1 base at V and 7 bases at J, with 16 bases between. This CDR3 region has 15 residues. Looked up from germline, CDR1 is SGHAT and CDR2 is FQNNGV. The chain's CDR3 is CASSLGGRKIIGYTF. As DNA, the CDR3 is TGTGCCAGCAGCTTAGGTGGCAGGAAGATTATTGGCTACACCTTC.

The chain carries TRBV19 and TRBJ1-2, with D maybe TRBD1 (6 bases). CDR3 length: 14 residues. The germline V gene encodes CDR1 LNHDA and CDR2 SQIVND (reference sequence). Trimming pared 5 bases from V and 4 bases from J, leaving 14 bases between. The DNA for the CDR3 is TGTGCCAGTAGTGGGAGGGGGTGGTTCTATGGCTACACCTTC. Its translation is CASSGRGWFYGYTF.

V gene TRBV7-4 combines with J gene TRBJ2-7, with 9 bases aligning to TRBD1. The CDR3 contains 17 residues. Germline assignment: CDR1 SGHVT and CDR2 SQSDAQ. The junction had 14 bases not matched to a gene; V was cut back by 4 bases and J by 4 bases. The CDR3 reads CASSSSVVRDRAYEQYF. The CDR3 DNA reads as TGTGCCAGCAGCTCCTCGGTGGTCCGGGACAGGGCTTACGAGCAGTACTTC.

The genes are TRBV4-1 and TRBJ1-5, with a weak D call TRBD1 (6 bases). Germline V gene data show CDR1 as MGHRA and CDR2 as YSYEKL. The CDR3 totals 18 residues. The V gene lost 0 bases and the J gene lost 1 base, with 16 bases spanning the gap. The CDR3 DNA follows: TGCGCCAGCAGCCAAGATCTGGACAGTGAGAAGAGCAATCAGCCCCAGCATTTT. This translates into CASSQDLDSEKSNQPQHF.

The chain uses TRBV28 and TRBJ2-7, with 11 bases lining up with TRBD1. Trimming removed 3 bases from V and 5 bases from J; junction bases left unmatched: 12. CDR1 is MDHEN, CDR2 SYDVKM, per germline. This CDR3 is built from 17 residues. CDR3 loop: CASSLPVPGQGVDEQYF. DNA of the CDR3: TGTGCCAGCAGTTTGCCCGTCCCGGGACAGGGGGTCGACGAGCAGTACTTC.

The chain employs TRBV19 and TRBJ1-5; 8 bases are shared with TRBD1. The CDR3 is 16 amino acids. Germline CDR1 and CDR2: LNHDA and SQIVND (reference sequence). V lost 5 bases, J lost 7 bases, and 13 bases stayed unmatched. For the CDR3, the DNA is TGTGCCAGTAGTCCAGGACAGGGTTCCAGGGGCCAGCCCCAGCATTTT. Its protein is CASSPGQGSRGQPQHF.

This clone was counted a few times. This sequence joins TRBV4-2 and TRBJ2-5; TRBD2 is a possible D gene (7 bases). V lost 4 bases and J lost 3, with 15 bases in between. Germline lookup yields CDR1 LGHNA and CDR2 YNFKEQ. This CDR3 contains 15 residues. CDR3 coding DNA: TGTGCCAGCAGCCCAGAGGGGGGGCGGGAAGAGACCCAGTACTTC. Protein product: CASSPEGGREETQYF.

This clone was counted only a few times. The J gene is TRBJ1-1, the V gene TRBV6-5; D remains ambiguous. The CDR3 is made up of 14 amino acids. V was shortened by 6 bases and J by 1 base, with 12 bases between the two germline ends. CDR1 and CDR2 (germline): MNHEY, SVGAGI. The CDR3 loop is CASSPVAPNTEAFF. CDR3 nucleotides: TGTGCCAGCAGCCCAGTGGCCCCGAACACTGAAGCTTTCTTT.

This clone was found a few times. The chain has TRBV10-3 and TRBJ2-7, with 7 bases identical to TRBD2. CDR1 ENHRY and CDR2 SYGVKD come from the germline V gene. The junction had 19 bases not matched to a gene; V was cut back by 0 bases and J by 2 bases. The CDR3 contains 20 residues. The CDR3 loop reads CAISESGGLTMKHIPYEQYF. The DNA of the CDR3 is TGTGCCATCAGTGAGTCGGGGGGACTAACCATGAAACATATCCCCTACGAGCAGTACTTC.

The J gene is TRBJ1-2, the V gene TRBV12-5, with D possibly matching TRBD1 (5 bases). Germline V lookup: CDR1 LGHNT, CDR2 FRNRAP. CDR3 length equals 18 residues. V gave up 0 bases and J gave up 2 bases, with 19 bases separating them. The chain's CDR3 is CASGLVIGADALNYGYTF. CDR3 nucleotides: TGTGCTAGTGGTTTGGTAATAGGGGCCGACGCACTAAACTATGGCTACACCTTC.

The chain is built from TRBV5-6 and TRBJ2-1, with 8 bases aligning to TRBD1. The CDR3 has 16 amino acids. The junction had 7 bases not matched to a gene; V was cut back by 0 bases and J by 5 bases. Looked up from germline, CDR1 is SGHDT and CDR2 is YYEEEE. CDR3 sequence reads: CASSLDPMTGDNEQFF. The CDR3 coding sequence is TGTGCCAGCAGCTTGGACCCCATGACAGGGGACAATGAGCAGTTCTTC.

The V and J genes are TRBV4-3 and TRBJ2-7; D possibly corresponds to TRBD2 (6 bases). The V end was cut by 0 bases, the J end by 2 bases, with 11 bases between. Germline CDR1 reads LGHNA; CDR2 reads YSLEER. The CDR3 loop spans 15 amino acids. CDR3 in DNA: TGCGCCAGCAGCCAAGAGCGGGACGCAGCCTACGAGCAGTACTTC. It codes for CASSQERDAAYEQYF.

This chain links TRBV5-5 with TRBJ1-2, with unresolved D. The germline gives CDR1 SGHKS, CDR2 YYEKEE (reference sequence). The V end lost 4 bases, the J end lost 7 bases, and 11 bases lay between the germline ends. The CDR3 has 12 residues. The CDR3 reads CASSPPGSGYTF. CDR3 DNA sequence: TGTGCCAGCAGCCCCCCGGGGAGTGGCTACACCTTC.

The chain's CDR3 is CASSPGQGQNEKLFF. CDR3 nucleotide sequence: TGTGCCAGCTCCCCCGGACAGGGGCAGAATGAAAAACTGTTTTTT. The chain employs TRBV18 and TRBJ1-4; 9 nucleotides line up with TRBD1. J gave up 5 bases and V 6 bases, and 7 bases lay outside the gene matches. The CDR3 spans 15 residues. Germline V gene sequence: CDR1 KGHSH, CDR2 LQKENI.

The rearrangement links TRBV5-1 to TRBJ1-4; D remains unclear. CDR3 length: 16 residues. V lost 0 bases to trimming and J lost 7 bases, with 16 bases between them. CDR1 is SGHRS, CDR2 YFSETQ, per germline. CDR3 loop: CASSLVSMADSEKLFF. The CDR3 nucleotides read TGCGCCAGCAGCTTGGTCTCAATGGCAGATTCTGAAAAACTGTTTTTT.

The V and J genes are TRBV27 and TRBJ2-1; 8 nucleotides align to TRBD2. The ends lost 2 bases at V and 6 bases at J; junction bases unmatched: 3. This CDR3 has 14 amino acids. The germline V gene has CDR1 MNHEY and CDR2 SMNVEV (reference sequence). The CDR3 bases are TGTGCCAGCAGTTTACAGCGGGAGAGCAATGAGCAGTTCTTC. Its protein is CASSLQRESNEQFF.

This chain connects TRBV2 to TRBJ1-1, with D tentatively TRBD1 (6 bases). V gave up 7 bases and J gave up 1 base, with 10 bases separating them. The CDR3 sequence is 13 residues long. CDR1 SNHLY and CDR2 FYNNEI come from the germline V gene. The CDR3, as DNA: TGTGCCAGCACCGCGGACAGGAACACTGAAGCTTTCTTT. It translates to CASTADRNTEAFF.

This clone was counted a single time. This chain joins TRBV7-8 and TRBJ2-3; no clear D. The CDR3 runs 15 residues. Trimming took 1 base from V and 1 from J, leaving 9 bases between them. The germline V gene encodes CDR1 SGHVS and CDR2 FQNEAQ. CDR3 sequence: CASSLGSAGTDTQYF. The CDR3 DNA is TGTGCCAGCAGCTTAGGGAGCGCGGGCACAGATACGCAGTATTTT.

The CDR3 region has the DNA TGTGCCAGCAGTGCGCAAAACTCACAGGTGCAGTACTTC. This translates into CASSAQNSQVQYF. The V call is TRBV27, the J call TRBJ2-7; D might be TRBD1 (5 bases). The V end lost 5 bases, the J end lost 9 bases, and 17 bases lay between the germline ends. This CDR3 is 13 amino acids long. Germline values: CDR1 MNHEY, CDR2 SMNVEV (reference sequence).

The chain recombines TRBV7-9 with TRBJ2-1; D is possibly TRBD2 (5 bases). The CDR3 has 14 amino acids. Germline assignment: CDR1 SEHNR and CDR2 FQNEAQ (reference sequence). Trimming pared 0 bases from V and 6 bases from J, leaving 9 bases between. CDR3: CASSLAGARNEQFF. The CDR3, as DNA: TGTGCCAGCAGCTTAGCGGGAGCCCGCAATGAGCAGTTCTTC.

The chain links TRBV18 to TRBJ1-5; 7 bases align to TRBD1. The CDR3 loop spans 14 amino acids. After removal of 5 bases from V and 2 bases from J, the junction contained 3 bases not matched to a gene. Germline V lookup: CDR1 KGHSH, CDR2 LQKENI. CDR3 sequence reads: CASSSGQGNQPQHF. In DNA form, the CDR3 reads TGTGCCAGCTCATCAGGACAGGGCAATCAGCCCCAGCATTTT.